This TCR beta chain was sequenced during a study of control samples from healthy donors and cancer patients. Assay: immunoSEQ multiplex PCR; the TCRdb copy retains only in-frame clones and omits some. The data contain about 53,000 clones, approximately 86% of them seen just once; the ten biggest clones take up more than 13%. V gave up 0 bases and J gave up 5 bases, with 16 bases separating them. Germline lookup yields CDR1 GTSNPN and CDR2 SVGIG (reference sequence). There are 15 residues in the CDR3. Sequenced sample: PBMCs. The origin of this receptor is a man in his fifties or sixties with head and neck cancer. The J gene is TRBJ2-5, the V gene TRBV30; D is unresolved. CDR3: CAWSVPGPLGETQYF. The CDR3 DNA reads TGTGCCTGGAGTGTACCCGGGCCCCTCGGGGAGACCCAGTACTTC.